There are a few counts of the clone carrying this T cell receptor beta chain. TCRdb fed the 5' RACE reads into MiXCR, producing one record per CDR3 protein. The table lists 300,000 to 400,000 distinct CDR3 sequences, approximately 12% of them singletons. Trimming removed 4 bases at V and 3 bases at J, with 14 bases between. Germline V lookup: CDR1 SQVTM, CDR2 ANQGSEA. This CDR3 comprises 14 residues. These data originate in a study of T cells after yellow fever vaccination. The sample was CD4+ T cells sorted from PBMCs, taken 15 days after the yellow fever booster vaccination. This rearrangement joins TRBV29-1 to TRBJ2-3; maybe TRBD1 (6 bases). This receptor was taken from a man aged 18-30 years who received the YFV17D yellow fever vaccine. The CDR3 reads CSVVGADSTDTQYF. The CDR3 DNA follows: TGCAGCGTTGTCGGGGCGGACAGTACAGATACGCAGTATTTT.